This T cell receptor (beta chain) emerged from a study of T cells in Graves' hyperthyroidism and ophthalmopathy. Trimming pared 0 bases from V and 0 bases from J, leaving 9 bases between. The CDR3 length is 16 residues. The germline V gene has CDR1 SGHVS and CDR2 FQNEAQ. Together with thyroid ultrasound, orbital computed tomography, serum thyroxine and TRAb, clinical symptoms were used for diagnoses. RNA transcripts yielded amplified TCR beta CDR3 regions. Using the HTBI primer set, a first-round RT-PCR was run on the TCR CDR3. From the multiplex PCR reads, TCRdb called clonotypes with MiXCR, one entry per CDR3 protein. The sample records roughly 510,000 distinct CDR3 sequences, 46% being singletons. In this sample, this clonotype turned up many times.

This TCR derives from an adult woman with Graves' disease, either hyperthyroidism or ophthalmopathy (not recorded which). Sequenced input: peripheral blood or thyroid tissue (not recorded which). V and J are TRBV7-8 and TRBJ1-5; D ambiguous. The DNA of the CDR3 is TGTGCCAGCAGCTTAGCGCCAGACCTTAGCAATCAGCCCCAGCATTTT. It translates to CASSLAPDLSNQPQHF.